Following are 11 T cell receptor beta chains from one sample sequenced in a study of regulatory T cells in long-lasting Graves disease. Regarding time point: persistent/refractory GD, antithyroid drugs over 5 years with positive TRAb. PBMC RNA served as the TCR library source. Building of the TCR beta libraries involved iRepertoire HTBI primers and Arm-PCR of CDR3 regions. TCRdb reanalysed the multiplex PCR reads using MiXCR and keeps one entry per CDR3 protein. The table lists 650,000 to 700,000 distinct CDR3 sequences, approximately 31% of them singletons. Sequenced here: peripheral blood mononuclear cells (PBMCs), sampled when the disease was refractory, from a patient treated with antithyroid drugs. Receptors originate from a female donor with Graves disease.

This clonotype was seen only a few times. The rearrangement uses TRBV7-2 and TRBJ2-4; no clear D. Trimming shortened V by 5 bases and J by 0 bases, and 11 bases separated the two germline ends. Germline assignment: CDR1 SGHTA and CDR2 FQGNSA. The CDR3 totals 15 residues. CDR3 in DNA: TGTGCCAGCAGCCCCCGTGGTCTAGCCAAAAACATTCAGTACTTC. Protein: CASSPRGLAKNIQYF.

This clonotype came up many times. V gene TRBV11-2 combines with J gene TRBJ2-7; D might be TRBD1 (6 bases). CDR1 and CDR2 from the germline V gene are SGHAT and FQNNGV. The V gene lost 0 bases and the J gene lost 9 bases, with 18 bases spanning the gap. The CDR3 extends over 15 amino acids. CDR3 residues: CASSLDRGRQDWQYF. The CDR3 DNA is TGTGCCAGCAGCTTAGATCGTGGGAGACAGGACTGGCAGTACTTC.

V gene TRBV28 combines with J gene TRBJ2-2; either TRBD1 or TRBD2 may supply D (5 bases each). The length of the CDR3 is 13 residues. Germline CDR1 reads MDHEN; CDR2 reads SYDVKM. Trimming took off 10 bases at V and 7 bases at J, with 16 bases between the two ends. CDR3 sequence (DNA): TGTGCCACCACCCTGGGACGTTTCGGGGAGCTGTTTTTT. Its protein is CATTLGRFGELFF.

V and J are TRBV5-1 and TRBJ1-6; D gene unclear. Trimming removed 0 bases at V and 8 bases at J, with 15 bases between. Germline V gives CDR1 SGHRS, CDR2 YFSETQ. This CDR3 has 16 amino acids. CDR3 region: CASSLDAATTDSPLHF. CDR3 nucleotides: TGCGCCAGCAGCTTGGATGCCGCAACCACTGATTCACCCCTCCACTTT.

As to this clonotype: A read error is possible here, since a much larger clone lies one base away. The gene calls are TRBV10-1 and TRBJ2-7; no clear D gene. This CDR3 is 15 amino acids long. The germline CDR1 and CDR2 sequences are WNHNN and SYGVQD (reference sequence). CDR3: CASSDLRSGRYEQCF. The CDR3, as DNA: TGCGCCAGCAGTGACCTTCGATCCGGACGGTACGAGCAGTGCTTC.

This clonotype has more than one count but fewer than ten. The chain uses TRBV19 and TRBJ1-5; unclear D gene. Looked up from germline, CDR1 is LNHDA and CDR2 is SQIVND (reference sequence). The V end was cut by 6 bases, the J end by 3 bases, with 6 bases between. The CDR3 consists of 12 residues. The CDR3 DNA reads TGTGCCAGTAGGGACGTCAATCAGCCCCAGCATTTT. It is translated as CASRDVNQPQHF.

The table lists this clonotype with a few counts. The CDR3 DNA follows: TGCAGCGTCGCTGGGACAGTTAACTATGGCTACACCTTC. Translating it yields CSVAGTVNYGYTF. This chain connects TRBV29-1 to TRBJ1-2, with TRBD1 matching over 7 bases. Trimming cost V 6 bases and J 1 base; bases outside gene matches: 5. Germline CDR1 SQVTM, CDR2 ANQGSEA. The CDR3 extends over 13 amino acids.

The chain carries TRBV10-1 and TRBJ1-4; D remains ambiguous. This CDR3 contains 14 residues. The germline V gene encodes CDR1 WNHNN and CDR2 SYGVQD (reference sequence). V was clipped by 1 base and J by 8 bases, with 11 bases between them. DNA for the CDR3: TGCGCCAGCAGTGAGTTCGTCGCGGGGGAAAAACTGTTTTTT. This translates into CASSEFVAGEKLFF.

This clonotype occurred a few times. The rearrangement joins TRBV20-1 to TRBJ2-7; 9 bases map to TRBD2. J lost 2 bases, V lost 0 bases, and 11 bases had no gene match. Germline values: CDR1 DFQATT, CDR2 SNEGSKA (reference sequence). The CDR3 contains 17 residues. The CDR3 spells CSARDEASGMITYEQYF. The CDR3 coding sequence is TGCAGTGCTAGAGATGAGGCTAGCGGGATGATCACCTACGAGCAGTACTTC.

In its sample, this clonotype was seen a few times. The chain carries TRBV6-4 and TRBJ1-6; possibly TRBD1 for D (6 bases). Trimming removed 5 bases from V and 10 bases from J, with 12 bases in between. Germline V lookup: CDR1 MRHNA, CDR2 SNTAGT. The CDR3 runs 13 residues. This CDR3 is CASSITGISPLHF. CDR3 coding DNA: TGTGCCAGCAGTATAACAGGGATCTCACCCCTCCACTTT.

This clonotype came up a few times. The rearrangement joins TRBV9 to TRBJ2-7; 11 positions match TRBD2. CDR3 length: 16 amino acids. V trimming: 0 bases; J trimming: 3 bases; junction bases outside the gene matches: 5. Germline CDR1 SGDLS, CDR2 YYNGEE. The CDR3 region has the DNA TGTGCCAGCAGCGTAGAGGTAGCGGGAGGGTTCTACGAGCAGTACTTC. As protein: CASSVEVAGGFYEQYF.